This record looks at one T cell receptor (beta chain) sequence and its context. These data come from a study of cytomegalovirus exposure and HLA in healthy donors. V gave up 5 bases and J gave up 1 base; unmatched junction bases: 4. Germline V gene data show CDR1 as SEHNR and CDR2 as FQNEAQ (reference sequence). This CDR3 spans 14 amino acids. Data came from immunoSEQ multiplex PCR; TCRdb stores just in-frame clones and leaves some out. Of approximately 160,000 clones in the sample, 75% to 90% were seen once. The sequenced sample consisted of PBMCs. The chain joins TRBV7-9 to TRBJ1-1, with 7 bases matching TRBD1. The clonotype comes from a young woman in good health and CMV-seronegative. The CDR3 DNA reads TGTGCCAGCAGCCCGACAGGGACGAACACTGAAGCTTTCTTT. Its protein product is CASSPTGTNTEAFF. Drawing the rest from reference TRBV7-9 and TRBJ1-1, the complete variable domain is DTGVSQNPRHKITKRGQNVTFRCDPISEHNRLYWYRQTLGQGPEFLTYFQNEAQLEKSRLLSDRFSAERPKGSFSTLEIQRTEQGDSAMYLCASSPTGTNTEAFFGQGTRLTVV.